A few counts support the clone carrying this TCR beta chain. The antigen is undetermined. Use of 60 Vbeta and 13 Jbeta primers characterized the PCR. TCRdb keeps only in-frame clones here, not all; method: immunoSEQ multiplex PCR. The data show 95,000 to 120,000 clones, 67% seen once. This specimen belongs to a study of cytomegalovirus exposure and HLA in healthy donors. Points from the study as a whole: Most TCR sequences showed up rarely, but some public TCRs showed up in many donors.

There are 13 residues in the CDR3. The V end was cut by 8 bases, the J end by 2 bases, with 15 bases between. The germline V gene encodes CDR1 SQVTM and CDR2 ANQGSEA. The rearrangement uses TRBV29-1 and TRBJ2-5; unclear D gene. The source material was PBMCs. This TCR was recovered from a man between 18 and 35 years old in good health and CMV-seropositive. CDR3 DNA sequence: TGCAGCTTCGCTTACATCCAACAAGAGACCCAGTACTTC. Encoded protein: CSFAYIQQETQYF.